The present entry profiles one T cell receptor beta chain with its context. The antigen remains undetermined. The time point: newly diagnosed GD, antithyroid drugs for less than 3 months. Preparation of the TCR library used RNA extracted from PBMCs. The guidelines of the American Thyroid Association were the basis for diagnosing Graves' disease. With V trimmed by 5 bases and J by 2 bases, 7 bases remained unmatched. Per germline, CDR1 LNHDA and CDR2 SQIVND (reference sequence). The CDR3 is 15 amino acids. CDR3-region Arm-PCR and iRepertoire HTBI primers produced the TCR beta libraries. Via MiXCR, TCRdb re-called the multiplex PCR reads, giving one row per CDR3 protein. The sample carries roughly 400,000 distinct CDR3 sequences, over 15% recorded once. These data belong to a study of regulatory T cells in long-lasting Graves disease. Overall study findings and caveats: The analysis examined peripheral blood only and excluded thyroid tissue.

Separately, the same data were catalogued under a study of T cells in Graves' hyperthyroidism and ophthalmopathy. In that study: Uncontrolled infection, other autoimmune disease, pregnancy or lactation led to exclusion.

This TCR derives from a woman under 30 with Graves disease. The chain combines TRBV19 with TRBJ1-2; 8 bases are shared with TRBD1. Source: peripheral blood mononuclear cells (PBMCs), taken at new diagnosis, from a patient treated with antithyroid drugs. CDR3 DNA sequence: TGTGCCAGTAGTTCCGGACAGGGTACCAACTATGGCTACACCTTC. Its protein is CASSSGQGTNYGYTF.